A single sample gave rise to the 7 T cell receptor beta chains below, sequenced in a study of CD4+ T cells in melanoma (dated by TCRdb to 2021 to 2024). Receptor libraries were prepared by the immunoSEQ multiplex PCR assay. TCRdb holds this immuneACCESS table with in-frame rearrangements only. Some clones are missing; in checked studies, unresolved V genes explain under half, and the rest has no known cause. Within this sample are approximately 11,000 clones, with approximately 68% of them counted one time only. Together, the top ten hold 14% of the sample. The material sequenced was cells from a culture (not recorded whether cultured in vitro). These receptors came from a human donor with melanoma.

The chain joins TRBV5-1 to TRBJ1-4; no reliable D call. This CDR3 region has 15 residues. Germline CDR1 is SGHRS and CDR2 is YFSETQ. V was pared by 0 bases and J by 0 bases, with 6 bases between. CDR3 amino acids: CASSLGVATNEKLFF. CDR3 DNA sequence: TGCGCCAGCAGCTTGGGGGTTGCAACTAATGAAAAACTGTTTTTT. Using reference TRBV5-1 and TRBJ1-4 for the parts outside the CDR3, the full variable domain is KAGVTQTPRYLIKTRGQQVTLSCSPISGHRSVSWYQQTPGQGLQFLFEYFSETQRNKGNFPGRFSGRQFSNSRSEMNVSTLELGDSALYLCASSLGVATNEKLFFGSGTQLSVL.

This sequence joins TRBV10-3 and TRBJ1-3; D remains ambiguous. Germline V gene data show CDR1 as ENHRY and CDR2 as SYGVKD. CDR3 length: 15 residues. The germline V and J ends were trimmed by 0 bases and 5 bases, with 11 bases remaining between them. DNA for the CDR3: TGTGCCATCAGTGAGTCGGCGGGGAATAGAAACACCATATATTTT. Translated: CAISESAGNRNTIYF.

A word on this clone: A read error may produce the germline difference seen at one junction end. The rearrangement joins TRBV5-4 to TRBJ2-7; D remains ambiguous. Germline values: CDR1 SGHNT, CDR2 YYREEE (reference sequence). The CDR3 is 13 residues long. The CDR3, as DNA: TGTGCCAGCAGCGCGCCGGGCCCACGAGACAAGACTTTC. It yields the protein CASSAPGPRDKTF.

This clone has a handful of counts. The rearrangement joins TRBV7-2 to TRBJ1-1, with a possible D match to TRBD1 (5 bases). Germline loops: CDR1 SGHTA, CDR2 FQGNSA. V was trimmed by 5 bases and J by 1 base, leaving 11 bases between them. The CDR3 runs 14 residues. CDR3 coding DNA: TGTGCCAGCAGCCCTGGGACGGCGAACACTGAAGCTTTCTTT. This gives the protein CASSPGTANTEAFF.

This clone occurred a few times. J is TRBJ2-2 and V is TRBV7-2; TRBD1 matches 9 bases. The CDR3 sequence is 17 residues long. The V gene's germline CDR1 is SGHTA and CDR2 FQGNSA. Losses at the gene ends were 2 bases for V and 4 bases for J; bases not matched to a gene: 8. The CDR3: CASSLNRDRALTGELFF. CDR3 nucleotides: TGTGCCAGCAGCTTAAACCGGGACAGGGCTCTCACCGGGGAGCTGTTTTTT.

This clone was seen more than once but under ten times. The chain combines TRBV11-2 with TRBJ1-1; tentative D call: TRBD1 (5 bases). V shed 3 bases and J shed 11 bases, with 16 bases lying between them. Germline V gene sequence: CDR1 SGHAT, CDR2 FQNNGV. The CDR3 totals 13 residues. The CDR3 DNA sequence: TGTGCCAGCAGCTTGGGCCCGGGGGGACGGGCTTTCTTT. It is translated as CASSLGPGGRAFF.

The chain combines TRBV11-2 with TRBJ2-7; 9 bases fit TRBD2. Trimming took 0 bases from V and 3 from J; bases not matched to a gene: 6. Germline V gene data show CDR1 as SGHAT and CDR2 as FQNNGV. The CDR3 has 16 residues. The CDR3 nucleotides read TGTGCCAGCAGCTTAGATGGCATAGCGGGAGTCTACGAGCAGTACTTC. This codes for CASSLDGIAGVYEQYF.